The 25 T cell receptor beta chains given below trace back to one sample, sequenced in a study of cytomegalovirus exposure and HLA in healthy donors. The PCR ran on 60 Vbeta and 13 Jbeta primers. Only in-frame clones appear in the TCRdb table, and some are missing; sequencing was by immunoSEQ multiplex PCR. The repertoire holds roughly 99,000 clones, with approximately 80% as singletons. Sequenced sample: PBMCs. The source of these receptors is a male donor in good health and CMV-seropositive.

The CDR3 loop is CASSASGVGNSPLHF. CDR3 DNA: TGTGCCAGTAGTGCCTCGGGGGTAGGCAATTCACCCCTCCACTTT. The J gene is TRBJ1-6, the V gene TRBV19; D may be TRBD1 (5 bases). Germline CDR1 and CDR2: LNHDA and SQIVND (reference sequence). The V end was cut by 5 bases, the J end by 7 bases, with 15 bases between. The CDR3 is made up of 15 amino acids.

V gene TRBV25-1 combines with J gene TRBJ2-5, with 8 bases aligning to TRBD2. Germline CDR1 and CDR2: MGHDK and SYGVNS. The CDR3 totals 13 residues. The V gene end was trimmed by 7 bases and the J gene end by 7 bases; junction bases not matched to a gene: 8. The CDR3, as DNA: TGTGCCAGCACATCGGGGGGGCGGGGGACCCAGTACTTC. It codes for CASTSGGRGTQYF. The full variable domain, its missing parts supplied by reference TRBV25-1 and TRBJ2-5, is EADIYQTPRYLVIGTGKKITLECSQTMGHDKMYWYQQDPGMELHLIHYSYGVNSTEKGDLSSESTVSRIRTEHFPLTLESARPSHTSQYLCASTSGGRGTQYFGPGTRLLVL.

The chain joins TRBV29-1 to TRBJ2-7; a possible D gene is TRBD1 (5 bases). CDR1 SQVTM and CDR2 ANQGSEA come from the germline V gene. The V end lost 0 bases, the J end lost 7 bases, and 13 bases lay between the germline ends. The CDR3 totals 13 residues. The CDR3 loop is CSVEDRQDIEQYF. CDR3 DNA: TGCAGCGTTGAAGATCGGCAGGACATTGAGCAGTACTTC.

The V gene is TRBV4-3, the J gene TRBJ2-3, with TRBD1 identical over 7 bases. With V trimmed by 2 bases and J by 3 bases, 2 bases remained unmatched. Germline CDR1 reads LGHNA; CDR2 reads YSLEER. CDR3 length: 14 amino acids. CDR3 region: CASSQQGETDTQYF. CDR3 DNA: TGCGCCAGCAGCCAACAGGGGGAAACAGATACGCAGTATTTT.

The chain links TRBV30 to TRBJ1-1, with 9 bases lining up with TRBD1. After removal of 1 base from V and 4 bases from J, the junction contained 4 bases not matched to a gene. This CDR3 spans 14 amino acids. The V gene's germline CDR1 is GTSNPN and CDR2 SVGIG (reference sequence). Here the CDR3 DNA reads TGTGCCTGGAGTGGGGGACAGGGTAGCACTGAAGCTTTCTTT. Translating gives CAWSGGQGSTEAFF.

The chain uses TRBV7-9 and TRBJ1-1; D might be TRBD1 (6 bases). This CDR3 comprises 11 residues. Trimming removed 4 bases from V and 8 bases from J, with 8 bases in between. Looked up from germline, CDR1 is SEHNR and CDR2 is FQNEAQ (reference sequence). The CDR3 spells CASSSRGEAFF. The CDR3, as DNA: TGTGCCAGCAGCTCTAGGGGGGAAGCTTTCTTT.

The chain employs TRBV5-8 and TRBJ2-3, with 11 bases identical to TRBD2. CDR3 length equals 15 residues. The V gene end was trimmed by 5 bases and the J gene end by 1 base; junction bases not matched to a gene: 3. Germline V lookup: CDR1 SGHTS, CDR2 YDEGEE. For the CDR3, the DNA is TGTGCCAGCAGTTCGACTAGCGGGGGCACAGATACGCAGTATTTT. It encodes CASSSTSGGTDTQYF.

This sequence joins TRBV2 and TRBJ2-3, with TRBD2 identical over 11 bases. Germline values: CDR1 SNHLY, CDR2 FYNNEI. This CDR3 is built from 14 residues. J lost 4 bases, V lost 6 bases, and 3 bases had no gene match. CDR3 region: CASRFSGGADTQYF. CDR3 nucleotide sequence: TGTGCCAGCAGGTTTAGCGGGGGGGCAGATACGCAGTATTTT.

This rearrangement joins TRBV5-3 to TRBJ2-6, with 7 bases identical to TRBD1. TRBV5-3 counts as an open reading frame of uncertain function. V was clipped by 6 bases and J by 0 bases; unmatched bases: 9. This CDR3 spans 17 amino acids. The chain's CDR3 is CARTITGEHSGANVLTF. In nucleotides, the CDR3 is TGTGCCAGAACGATAACAGGGGAACACTCTGGGGCCAACGTCCTGACTTTC.

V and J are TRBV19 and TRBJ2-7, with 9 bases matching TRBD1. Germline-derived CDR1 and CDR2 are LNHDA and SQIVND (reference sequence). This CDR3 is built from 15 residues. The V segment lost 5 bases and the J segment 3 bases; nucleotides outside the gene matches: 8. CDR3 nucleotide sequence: TGTGCCAGTAGTCCCACAGGGGGCCGGTTCTACGAGCAGTACTTC. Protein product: CASSPTGGRFYEQYF.

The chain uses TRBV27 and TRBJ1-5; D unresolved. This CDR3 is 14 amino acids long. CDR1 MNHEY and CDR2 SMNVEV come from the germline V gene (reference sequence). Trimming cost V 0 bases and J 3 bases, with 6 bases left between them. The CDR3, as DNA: TGTGCCAGCAGTTTATCAAGCTCCAATCAGCCCCAGCATTTT. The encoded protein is CASSLSSSNQPQHF.

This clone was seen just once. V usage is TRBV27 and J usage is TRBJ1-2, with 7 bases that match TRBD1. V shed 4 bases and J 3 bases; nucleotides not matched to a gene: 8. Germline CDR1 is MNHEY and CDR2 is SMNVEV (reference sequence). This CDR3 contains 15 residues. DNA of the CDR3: TGTGCCAGCAGTTCGACAGGGTGGGGGGACTATGGCTACACCTTC. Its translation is CASSSTGWGDYGYTF.

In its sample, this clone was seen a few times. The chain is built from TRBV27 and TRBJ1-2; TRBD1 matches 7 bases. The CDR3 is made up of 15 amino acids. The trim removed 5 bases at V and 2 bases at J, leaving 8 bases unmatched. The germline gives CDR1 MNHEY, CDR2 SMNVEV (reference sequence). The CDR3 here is CASSPSGTVNYGYTF. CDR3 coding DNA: TGTGCCAGCAGTCCCTCCGGGACAGTGAACTATGGCTACACCTTC.

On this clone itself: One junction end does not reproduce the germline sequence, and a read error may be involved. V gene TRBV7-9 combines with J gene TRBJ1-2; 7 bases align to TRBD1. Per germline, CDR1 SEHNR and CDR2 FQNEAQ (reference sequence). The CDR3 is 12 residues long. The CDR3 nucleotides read TGTGCCAGCAGCTTAGACAGACAGGGCTCCACCTTC. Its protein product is CASSLDRQGSTF.

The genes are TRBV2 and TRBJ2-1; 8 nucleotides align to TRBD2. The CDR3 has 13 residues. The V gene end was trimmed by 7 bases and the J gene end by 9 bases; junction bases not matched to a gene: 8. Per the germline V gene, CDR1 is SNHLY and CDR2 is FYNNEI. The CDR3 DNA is TGTGCCAGCAAGAGGACTAGCCGGGGTGAGCAGTTCTTC. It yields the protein CASKRTSRGEQFF.

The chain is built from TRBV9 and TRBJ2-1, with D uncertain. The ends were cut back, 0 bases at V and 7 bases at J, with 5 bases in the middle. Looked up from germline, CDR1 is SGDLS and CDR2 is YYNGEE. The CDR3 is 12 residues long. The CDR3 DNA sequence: TGTGCCAGCAGCGTAGACTTGAATGAGCAGTTCTTC. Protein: CASSVDLNEQFF.

CDR3 sequence (DNA): TGTGCCAGCAATACAGGGGGCAAGGGTGAAAAACTGTTTTTT. The encoded protein is CASNTGGKGEKLFF. The chain has TRBV27 and TRBJ1-4, with TRBD1 matching 9 bases. With 7 bases clipped from V and 7 bases from J, the junction kept 7 bases outside the gene matches. The germline V gene has CDR1 MNHEY and CDR2 SMNVEV (reference sequence). The CDR3 runs to 14 residues.

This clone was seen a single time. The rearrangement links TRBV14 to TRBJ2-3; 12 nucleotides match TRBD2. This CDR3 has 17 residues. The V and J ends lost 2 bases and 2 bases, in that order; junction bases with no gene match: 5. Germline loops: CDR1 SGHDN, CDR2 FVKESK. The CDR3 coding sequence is TGTGCCAGCAGCCAAAGACTAGCGGGGGCCCTCACAGATACGCAGTATTTT. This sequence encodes CASSQRLAGALTDTQYF.

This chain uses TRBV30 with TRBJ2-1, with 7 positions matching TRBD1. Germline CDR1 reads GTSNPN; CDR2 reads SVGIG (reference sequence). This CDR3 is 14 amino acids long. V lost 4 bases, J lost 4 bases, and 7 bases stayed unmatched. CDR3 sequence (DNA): TGTGCCTGGAATCTGGGACAGAGATACAATGAGCAGTTCTTC. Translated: CAWNLGQRYNEQFF.

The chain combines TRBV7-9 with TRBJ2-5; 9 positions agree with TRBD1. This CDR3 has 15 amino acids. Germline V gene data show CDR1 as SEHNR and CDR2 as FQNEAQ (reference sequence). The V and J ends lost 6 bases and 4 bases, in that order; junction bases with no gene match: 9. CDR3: CASSPGQGPRETQYF. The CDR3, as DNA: TGTGCCAGCAGTCCCGGACAGGGGCCTCGAGAGACCCAGTACTTC.

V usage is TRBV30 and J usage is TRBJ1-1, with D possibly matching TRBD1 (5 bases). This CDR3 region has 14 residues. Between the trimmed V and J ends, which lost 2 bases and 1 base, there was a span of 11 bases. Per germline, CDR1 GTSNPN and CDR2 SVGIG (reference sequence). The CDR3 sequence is CAWSTSQGNTEAFF. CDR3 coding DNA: TGTGCCTGGAGTACCAGCCAGGGGAACACTGAAGCTTTCTTT.

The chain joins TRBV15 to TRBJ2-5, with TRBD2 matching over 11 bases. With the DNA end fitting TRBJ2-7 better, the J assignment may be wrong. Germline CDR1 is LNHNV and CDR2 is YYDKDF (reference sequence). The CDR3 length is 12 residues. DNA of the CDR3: TGTGCCACTAGCGGGGGGGAATACGAGCAGTACTTC. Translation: CATSGGEYEQYF.

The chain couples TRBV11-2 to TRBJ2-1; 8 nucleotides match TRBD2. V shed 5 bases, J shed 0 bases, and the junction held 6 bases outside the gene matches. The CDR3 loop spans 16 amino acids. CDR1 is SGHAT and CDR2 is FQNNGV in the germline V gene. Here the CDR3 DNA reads TGTGCCAGCAGCACAGCGGCGGGAGGCTCCTACAATGAGCAGTTCTTC. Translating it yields CASSTAAGGSYNEQFF.

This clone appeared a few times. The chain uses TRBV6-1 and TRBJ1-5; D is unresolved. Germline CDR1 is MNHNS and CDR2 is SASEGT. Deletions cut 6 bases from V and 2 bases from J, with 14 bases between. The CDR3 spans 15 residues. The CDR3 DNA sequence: TGTGCCAGCAGCCAAGCGAGTGTTGGCAATCAGCCCCAGCATTTT. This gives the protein CASSQASVGNQPQHF.

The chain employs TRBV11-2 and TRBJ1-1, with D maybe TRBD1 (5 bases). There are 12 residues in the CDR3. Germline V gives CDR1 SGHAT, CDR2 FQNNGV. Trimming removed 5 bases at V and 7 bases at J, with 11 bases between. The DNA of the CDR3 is TGTGCCAGCAGCCGTGGGGCGGTTGAAGCTTTCTTT. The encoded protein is CASSRGAVEAFF.